A single T cell receptor beta chain is shown here with its context. This clonotype turned up a few times. The specificity of this receptor is unknown. One junction end disagrees with the germline gene, perhaps due to a read error. From a lookup of the germline V gene (reference sequence), CDR1 and CDR2 are SEHNR and FQNEAQ. Taken from cysteine to phenylalanine, the CDR3 has 14 residues. Only the CDR3 portion is preserved as DNA: 42 bases, with reading frame beginning at the first base. The TCR beta CDR3 regions were amplified from the RNA transcripts. The TCR CDR3 was subjected to a first round of RT-PCR using the HTBI primer set and the Qiagen OneStep RT-PCR kit. A second multiplex PCR round built the libraries, followed by size selection and purification. Paired-end sequencing of the libraries was performed with 100 bp reads on an Illumina HiSeq2000. Per the original workflow: SOAPnuke was used to process the raw data, throwing out any read that contained adapters or uncalled bases, had a mean Phred below 15, or lacked an exact constant-primer or identifier match. High-quality paired reads were merged using COPE v1.2.5, and each unique nucleotide sequence was defined as a clonotype. MiTCR v1.1 was used to align clonotypes to the IMGT TRBV, TRBD and TRBJ reference segments. The analysis included only V-J combinations with a frequency above 0.0001, which together covered 99% to 99.2% of the repertoires. The TCS score was defined as the ratio of F50 (clonal expansion) to E x V (chaos), calculated using BLOSUM62-based TCRdist between CDR3 peptides within each V-J. Welch's t-statistics and random forest reduced roughly 530 V-J features to 13, which were used in a naive Bayes classifier (R e1071). TCRdb ran its own pipeline on the public reads, namely fastp trimming at Q25 and MiXCR clone calling, and kept in-frame beta chains. One record per CDR3 amino acid sequence lists the most common genes and DNA. TCRdb, rather than the study authors, made the V and J calls. The sample has a few hundred thousand distinct CDR3 sequences on record, 12% to 15% of them singletons. 4% to 6.5% of the sample is held by the ten biggest clonotypes.

The source of the sample is a study of T cells in Graves' hyperthyroidism and ophthalmopathy (dated by TCRdb to about 2019). Some background on the complete study: Peripheral blood was sampled at the time of initial diagnosis, prior to any treatment. TCR V-J signatures able to tell the groups apart were searched for in a discovery cohort of approximately 95 patients, of whom roughly 42 had Graves' ophthalmopathy and 55 to 65 had stable Graves' hyperthyroidism. The paper describes TCR Vbeta CDR3 sequencing of 120 to 150 peripheral blood samples, made up of 43 ophthalmopathy patients, some 80 hyperthyroidism patients and 17 progressor patients. Following sampling, methimazole starting at 30 mg daily was given to hyperthyroidism patients, and high-dose intravenous methylprednisolone was given to ophthalmopathy patients. Thyroid tissue and blood T-cell repertoires from six Graves' hyperthyroidism patients were also compared in the study. The roughly 94 discovery patients were randomly split 7:3 into training and test sets. Prospective prediction of ophthalmopathy was tested in an independent validation cohort of 18 to 20 hyperthyroidism patients and 15 to 17 patients who later progressed to ophthalmopathy.

A patient counted as having stable Graves' hyperthyroidism if no progression to ophthalmopathy occurred over 18 months of follow-up. Hyperthyroidism patients were newly diagnosed, with disease duration under 2 months, and aged 18 to 65 years. Patients with uncontrolled infections, other autoimmune diseases, pregnancy or lactation were excluded. Diagnoses were established on the basis of clinical symptoms, serum thyroxine and TRAb, thyroid ultrasound, and orbital computed tomography. PBMCs were separated from roughly 9.3 ml of fresh peripheral blood using Ficoll-Paque density gradient centrifugation. Trizol reagent was used to extract total RNA, and RNA quality was then checked on an Agilent 2100 Bioanalyzer. Overall results and qualifications from the work: Ophthalmopathy was separated from stable hyperthyroidism by a 13 V-J signature model, with approximately 89% sensitivity and approximately 81% specificity obtained in cross-validation and 80%/75% obtained in testing. No statistical method was used to fix the sample size in advance, and group allocation was not hidden from the investigators. In validation, the model predicted progression to ophthalmopathy a median of about 6 months before onset, with roughly 68% sensitivity and roughly 77% specificity. Most expanded thyroid clonotypes (frequency above 0.001) were also found in blood, which suggests that blood repertoires may mirror thyroid immune responses.

The sequenced sample consisted of blood. The sequence links TRBV7-9 to TRBJ2-7, with the D gene not clear enough to name. The TCR originated in a woman aged 18-35 years with Graves' hyperthyroidism. CDR3 protein: CASSLYDITYGQYF. The sequenced DNA is TGTGCCAGCAGCTTGTATGACATCACCTACGGGCAGTACTTC.